Presented here are 24 T cell receptor beta chains from one specimen sequenced in a study of beta chain features in type 1 diabetes. No antigen has been assigned to these receptors. Isolated RNA was reverse transcribed in full, so expressed TCRB transcripts were sequenced. Sequencing used immunoSEQ multiplex PCR; TCRdb keeps in-frame clones, though not all of them. The sample has approximately 60,000 clones, around 53% seen once. Notes on the study in general: In all four CD4+ subsets, TCRB CDR3 length was significantly, moderately reduced in type 1 diabetes.

Sequences were obtained from Tregs from blood. The receptor source for this set is a woman between 35 and 50 years old with type 1 diabetes.

The J gene is TRBJ1-2, the V gene TRBV7-2; D call uncertain. Per the germline V gene, CDR1 is SGHTA and CDR2 is FQGNSA. The CDR3 covers 15 residues. V was shortened by 3 bases and J by 8 bases, with 19 bases between the two germline ends. The chain's CDR3 is CASSFGGLLTGGYTF. CDR3 in DNA: TGTGCCAGCAGCTTTGGTGGGCTCCTCACGGGGGGCTACACCTTC.

This chain links TRBV5-1 with TRBJ2-7, with D maybe TRBD1 (5 bases). Germline-derived CDR1 and CDR2 are SGHRS and YFSETQ. V was clipped by 3 bases and J by 3 bases, with 13 bases between them. CDR3 length: 14 residues. Here the CDR3 reads CASSSTGRRYEQYF. CDR3 coding DNA: TGCGCCAGCAGCTCAACAGGTCGGCGCTACGAGCAGTACTTC.

Comments on this clone: One end of the junction does not line up with germline, which may come from a read error. The CDR3 nucleotides read TGTGCCAGCAGTACGGCGGACAGACAGTACGAGCAGTACTTC. It is translated as CASSTADRQYEQYF. The gene calls are TRBV19 and TRBJ2-7; D might be TRBD1 (6 bases). CDR1 and CDR2 from the germline V gene are LNHDA and SQIVND (reference sequence). CDR3 length: 14 amino acids.

The chain combines TRBV6-1 with TRBJ2-1, with 9 bases that match TRBD1. The CDR3 totals 14 residues. V was pared by 6 bases and J by 8 bases, with 8 bases of the junction left unmatched. CDR1 MNHNS and CDR2 SASEGT come from the germline V gene. The CDR3 spells CASSRDRERDEQFF. The CDR3 DNA is TGTGCCAGCAGCCGGGACAGGGAGAGGGATGAGCAGTTCTTC.

This clone was seen more than once but under ten times. The chain combines TRBV7-9 with TRBJ2-4, with D perhaps TRBD1 (6 bases). CDR3 length: 13 residues. V gave up 5 bases and J gave up 7 bases, with 12 bases separating them. Germline V gene data show CDR1 as SEHNR and CDR2 as FQNEAQ (reference sequence). CDR3 sequence reads: CASSPGVRNIQYF. The CDR3, as DNA: TGTGCCAGCAGCCCAGGGGTGAGGAACATTCAGTACTTC.

V and J are TRBV29-1 and TRBJ2-1, with 9 bases identical to TRBD2. Germline CDR1 reads SQVTM; CDR2 reads ANQGSEA. The CDR3 loop spans 14 amino acids. J gave up 10 bases and V 1 base, and 8 bases lay outside the gene matches. In DNA form, the CDR3 reads TGCAGCGTTGAAGGCGGGAGGGGACTCCAGGAGCAGTTCTTC. It encodes CSVEGGRGLQEQFF.

The chain couples TRBV1 to TRBJ2-7; the D call of TRBD2 is as the table states it, not checked on the DNA. TRBV1 is a known pseudogene. This CDR3 region has 16 residues. CDR3 protein: CTSSQVYAEVVFEQYF. The CDR3 DNA is TGCACCAGCAGCCAAGTTTACGCAGAGGTTGTTTTCGAGCAGTACTTC.

The V and J genes are TRBV7-2 and TRBJ2-3; D perhaps matches TRBD2 (6 bases). CDR3 length equals 15 residues. From germline, CDR1 is SGHTA and CDR2 FQGNSA. The V end lost 0 bases, the J end lost 2 bases, and 9 bases lay between the germline ends. In DNA form, the CDR3 reads TGTGCCAGCAGCTTAGCCAGGACTACCACAGATACGCAGTATTTT. Its protein product is CASSLARTTTDTQYF.

The genes are TRBV2 and TRBJ1-2, with 7 bases aligning to TRBD1. Trimming took 5 bases from V and 2 from J; bases not matched to a gene: 5. This CDR3 contains 14 residues. Germline CDR1 and CDR2: SNHLY and FYNNEI. The DNA for the CDR3 is TGTGCCAGCAGTCAATCGGGACAGAACTATGGCTACACCTTC. Residues: CASSQSGQNYGYTF. Based on the CDR3 plus reference TRBV2 and TRBJ1-2, the full variable domain is EPEVTQTPSHQVTQMGQEVILRCVPISNHLYFYWYRQILGQKVEFLVSFYNNEISEKSEIFDDQFSVERPDGSNFTLKIRSTKLEDSAMYFCASSQSGQNYGYTFGSGTRLTVV.

The chain uses TRBV7-2 and TRBJ2-5; 11 nucleotides align to TRBD2. The germline gives CDR1 SGHTA, CDR2 FQGNSA. CDR3 length: 13 amino acids. Trimming removed 4 bases from V and 13 bases from J; junction bases left unmatched: 8. The CDR3 nucleotides are TGTGCCAGCAGCTCGCAGACTAGCGGGGTAGGGTACTTC. Translating gives CASSSQTSGVGYF.

The chain is built from TRBV29-1 and TRBJ1-1; a weak D match, TRBD1 (6 bases). The CDR3 is 13 residues long. V dropped 4 bases and J dropped 3 bases, with 12 bases sitting between them. Germline V gene data show CDR1 as SQVTM and CDR2 as ANQGSEA. DNA for the CDR3: TGCAGCGTTGGAACAAACAGGGACACTGAAGCTTTCTTT. Translation: CSVGTNRDTEAFF.

The V gene is TRBV4-3, the J gene TRBJ1-2; the D is unclear. Germline V CDR1 and CDR2: LGHNA, YSLEER. Trimming removed 0 bases from V and 4 bases from J, with 18 bases in between. This CDR3 contains 17 residues. The CDR3 nucleotides are TGCGCCAGCAGCCAAGACTCTGGGCCAGTGAACTTCTATGGCTACACCTTC. It encodes CASSQDSGPVNFYGYTF.

Worth noting for this clone: Other DNA sequences in the sample encode the same CDR3. V usage is TRBV28 and J usage is TRBJ2-7; D not certain. Between the trimmed V and J ends, which lost 6 bases and 6 bases, there was a span of 12 bases. Germline values: CDR1 MDHEN, CDR2 SYDVKM. CDR3 length equals 12 residues. The CDR3 DNA is TGTGCCAGCAGCTTACCCGGTCGCGAGCAGTACTTC. Translation gives CASSLPGREQYF.

J is TRBJ1-5 and V is TRBV27; TRBD1 might be the D (6 bases). V shed 5 bases and J shed 10 bases, with 18 bases lying between them. CDR1 and CDR2 (germline): MNHEY, SMNVEV (reference sequence). The CDR3 has 14 amino acids. CDR3 sequence (DNA): TGTGCCAGCAGTCCACAGGGCAGGGTGGGTCCCCAGCATTTT. Translating gives CASSPQGRVGPQHF.

This chain connects TRBV18 to TRBJ1-5; 9 bases match TRBD1. This CDR3 is built from 15 residues. V lost 6 bases to trimming and J lost 6 bases; unmatched junction nucleotides: 9. Per germline, CDR1 KGHSH and CDR2 LQKENI. The CDR3 loop is CASSSGQGIGQPQHF. The CDR3 DNA reads TGTGCCAGCTCCTCGGGACAGGGTATCGGTCAGCCCCAGCATTTT.

The rearrangement joins TRBV5-5 to TRBJ1-1; D is unresolved. The germline V gene encodes CDR1 SGHKS and CDR2 YYEKEE (reference sequence). Trimming took 0 bases from V and 1 from J, leaving 7 bases between them. The CDR3 sequence is 14 residues long. The CDR3 here is CASSLVGRNTEAFF. In DNA, the CDR3 is TGTGCCAGCAGCTTGGTAGGGAGGAACACTGAAGCTTTCTTT.

This clone was detected many times. CDR3 nucleotide sequence: TGTGCCAGCCAGCTAGCGGGAGCCCCGGAGACCCAGTACTTC. Translation: CASQLAGAPETQYF. The chain combines TRBV2 with TRBJ2-5; 10 nucleotides line up with TRBD2. The CDR3 runs 14 residues. J was trimmed by 5 bases and V by 8 bases; bases with no gene match: 8. Per germline, CDR1 SNHLY and CDR2 FYNNEI.

This sequence joins TRBV28 and TRBJ2-7; D possibly corresponds to TRBD2 (6 bases). Trimming removed 7 bases at V and 3 bases at J, with 19 bases between. This CDR3 comprises 15 residues. Per germline, CDR1 MDHEN and CDR2 SYDVKM. Here the CDR3 DNA reads TGTGCCAGCAATTCCCCCATGTGGAGGGGCTACGAGCAGTACTTC. It translates to CASNSPMWRGYEQYF.

This clone was counted a few times. The rearrangement uses TRBV5-8 and TRBJ1-1, with TRBD1 as a possible D gene (6 bases). CDR3 size: 14 residues. Between the trimmed V and J ends, which lost 4 bases and 11 bases, there was a span of 21 bases. CDR1 is SGHTS and CDR2 is YDEGEE in the germline V gene. The CDR3 sequence: CASSTAHGGSWAFF. CDR3 DNA sequence: TGTGCCAGCAGCACAGCGCATGGGGGCAGCTGGGCTTTCTTT.

The gene calls are TRBV6-1 and TRBJ1-5, with D perhaps matching TRBD1 (6 bases). Trimming removed 11 bases at V and 4 bases at J, with 12 bases between. CDR3 length: 12 amino acids. Germline-derived CDR1 and CDR2 are MNHNS and SASEGT. CDR3 DNA: TGTGCCGTCCAGGGGAGTAATCAGCCCCAGCATTTT. Encoded protein: CAVQGSNQPQHF.

The gene calls are TRBV5-4 and TRBJ2-3; 8 bases match TRBD2. CDR3 length: 14 residues. The V gene's germline CDR1 is SGHNT and CDR2 YYREEE (reference sequence). With V trimmed by 4 bases and J by 4 bases, 5 bases remained unmatched. Written as DNA, the CDR3 is TGTGCCAGCAGCATGACTAGCGTCGCAGATACGCAGTATTTT. It specifies CASSMTSVADTQYF.

The chain has TRBV18 and TRBJ2-7; D perhaps matches TRBD2 (6 bases). The ends were cut back, 5 bases at V and 2 bases at J, with 10 bases in the middle. Looked up from germline, CDR1 is KGHSH and CDR2 is LQKENI. The CDR3 loop spans 13 amino acids. CDR3 bases: TGTGCCAGCTCATGGCGGGGCCCCTACGAGCAGTACTTC. This gives the protein CASSWRGPYEQYF. Complete variable domain (other parts from reference TRBV18 and TRBJ2-7): NAGVMQNPRHLVRRRGQEARLRCSPMKGHSHVYWYRQLPEEGLKFMVYLQKENIIDESGMPKERFSAEFPKEGPSILRIQQVVRGDSAAYFCASSWRGPYEQYFGPGTRLTVT.

This chain links TRBV2 with TRBJ2-7; 8 nucleotides align to TRBD1. CDR1 is SNHLY, CDR2 FYNNEI, per germline. The CDR3 length is 14 residues. Losses at the gene ends were 6 bases for V and 3 bases for J; bases not matched to a gene: 7. CDR3 nucleotides: TGTGCCAGCAGGATAGGACAGGGTCACTACGAGCAGTACTTC. The encoded protein is CASRIGQGHYEQYF.

The chain couples TRBV6-5 to TRBJ1-3; D gene uncertain. The germline V gene has CDR1 MNHEY and CDR2 SVGAGI. This CDR3 is built from 16 residues. Deletions cut 2 bases from V and 0 bases from J, with 11 bases between. The CDR3 spells CASSYSQEGSGNTIYF. DNA of the CDR3: TGTGCCAGCAGTTACAGCCAGGAGGGCTCTGGAAACACCATATATTTT.